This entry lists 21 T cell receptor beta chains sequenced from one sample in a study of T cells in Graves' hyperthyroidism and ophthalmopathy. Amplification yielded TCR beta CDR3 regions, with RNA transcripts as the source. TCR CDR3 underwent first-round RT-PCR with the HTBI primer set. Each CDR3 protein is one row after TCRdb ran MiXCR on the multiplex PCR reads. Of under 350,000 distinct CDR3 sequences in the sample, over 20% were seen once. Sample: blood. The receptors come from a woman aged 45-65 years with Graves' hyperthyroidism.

For the CDR3, the DNA is TGTGCCAGTACCATCGGGAACAGACCCTCTGGAAACACCATATATTTT. Its translation is CASTIGNRPSGNTIYF. The V gene is TRBV19, the J gene TRBJ1-3, with unresolved D. CDR1 and CDR2 from the germline V gene are LNHDA and SQIVND (reference sequence). V gave up 7 bases and J gave up 0 bases, with 16 bases separating them. CDR3 length: 16 residues.

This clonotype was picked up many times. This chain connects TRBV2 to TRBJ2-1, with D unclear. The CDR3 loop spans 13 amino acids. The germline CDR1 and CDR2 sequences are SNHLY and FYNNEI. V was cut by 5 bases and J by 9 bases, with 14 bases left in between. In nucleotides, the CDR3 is TGTGCCAGCAGTATAATTAGTTGGGGTGAGCAGTTCTTC. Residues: CASSIISWGEQFF.

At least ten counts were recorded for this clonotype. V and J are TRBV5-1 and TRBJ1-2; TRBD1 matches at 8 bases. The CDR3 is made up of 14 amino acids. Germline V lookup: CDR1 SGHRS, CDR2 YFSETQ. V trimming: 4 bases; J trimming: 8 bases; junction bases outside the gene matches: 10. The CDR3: CASSPEGRGHGYTF. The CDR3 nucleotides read TGCGCCAGCAGCCCCGAGGGCAGGGGGCACGGCTACACCTTC.

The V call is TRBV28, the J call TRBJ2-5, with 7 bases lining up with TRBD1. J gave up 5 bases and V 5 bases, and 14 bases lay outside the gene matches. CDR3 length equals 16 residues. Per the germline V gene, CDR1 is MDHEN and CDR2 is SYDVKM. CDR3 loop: CASSRTQTGRRETQYF. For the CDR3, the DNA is TGTGCCAGCAGTCGCACACAGACAGGGAGACGGGAGACCCAGTACTTC.

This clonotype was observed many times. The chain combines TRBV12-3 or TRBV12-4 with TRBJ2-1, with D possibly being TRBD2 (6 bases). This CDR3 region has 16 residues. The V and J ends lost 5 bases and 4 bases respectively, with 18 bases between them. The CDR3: CASSVGIGGYYNEQFF. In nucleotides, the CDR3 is TGTGCCAGCAGTGTGGGGATTGGGGGGTATTACAATGAGCAGTTCTTC.

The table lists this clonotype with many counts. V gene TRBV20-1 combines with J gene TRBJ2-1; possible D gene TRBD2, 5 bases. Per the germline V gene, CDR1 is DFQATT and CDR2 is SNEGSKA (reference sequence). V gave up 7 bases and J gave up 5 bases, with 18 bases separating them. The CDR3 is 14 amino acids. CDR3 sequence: CSGMGPGIDNEQFF. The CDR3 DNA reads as TGCAGTGGAATGGGTCCCGGGATCGACAATGAGCAGTTCTTC.

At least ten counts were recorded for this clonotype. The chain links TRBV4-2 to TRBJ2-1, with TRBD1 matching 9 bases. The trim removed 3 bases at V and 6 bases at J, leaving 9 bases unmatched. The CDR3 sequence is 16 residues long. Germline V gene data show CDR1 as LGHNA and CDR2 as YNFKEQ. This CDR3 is CASSQGQGVQFNEQFF. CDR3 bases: TGTGCCAGCAGCCAGGGACAGGGTGTTCAATTCAATGAGCAGTTCTTC.

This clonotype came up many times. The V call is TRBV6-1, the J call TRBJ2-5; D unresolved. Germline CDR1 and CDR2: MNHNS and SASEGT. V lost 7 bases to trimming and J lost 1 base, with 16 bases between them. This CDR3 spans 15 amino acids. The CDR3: CASIGERARQETQYF. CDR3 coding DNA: TGTGCCAGCATCGGAGAAAGGGCCCGCCAAGAGACCCAGTACTTC.

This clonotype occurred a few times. For the CDR3, the DNA is TGTGCCACCAGTGATTCCCCCGGGAGCTATGGCTACACCTTC. Amino acid sequence: CATSDSPGSYGYTF. The V and J genes are TRBV24-1 and TRBJ1-2; D call uncertain. This CDR3 comprises 14 residues. In germline, CDR1 is KGHDR, CDR2 SFDVKD. Trimming shortened V by 2 bases and J by 4 bases, and 10 bases separated the two germline ends.

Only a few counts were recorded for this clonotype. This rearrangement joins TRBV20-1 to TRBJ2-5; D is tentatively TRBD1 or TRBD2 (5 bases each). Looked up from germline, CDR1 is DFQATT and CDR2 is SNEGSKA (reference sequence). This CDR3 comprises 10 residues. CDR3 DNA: TGCAGGGGACGGATAGAGACCCAGTACTTC. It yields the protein CRGRIETQYF.

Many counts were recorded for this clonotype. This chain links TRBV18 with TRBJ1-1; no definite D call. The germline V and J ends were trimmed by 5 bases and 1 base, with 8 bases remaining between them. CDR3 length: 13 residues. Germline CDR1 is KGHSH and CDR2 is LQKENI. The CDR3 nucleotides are TGTGCCAGCTCAACTCAGACGAACACTGAAGCTTTCTTT. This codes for CASSTQTNTEAFF.

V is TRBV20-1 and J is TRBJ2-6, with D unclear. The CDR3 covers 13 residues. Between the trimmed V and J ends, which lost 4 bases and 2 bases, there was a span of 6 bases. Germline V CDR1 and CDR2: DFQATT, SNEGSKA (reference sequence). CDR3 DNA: TGCAGTGCTAATCCAGCTGGGGCCAACGTCCTGACTTTC. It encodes CSANPAGANVLTF.

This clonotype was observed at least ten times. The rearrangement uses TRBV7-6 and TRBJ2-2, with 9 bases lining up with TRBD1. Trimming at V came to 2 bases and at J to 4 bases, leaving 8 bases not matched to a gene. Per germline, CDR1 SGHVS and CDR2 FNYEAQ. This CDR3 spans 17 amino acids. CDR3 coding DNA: TGTGCCAGCAGCTTATTTGGACAGGGGTCGGTCACCGGGGAGCTGTTTTTT. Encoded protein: CASSLFGQGSVTGELFF.

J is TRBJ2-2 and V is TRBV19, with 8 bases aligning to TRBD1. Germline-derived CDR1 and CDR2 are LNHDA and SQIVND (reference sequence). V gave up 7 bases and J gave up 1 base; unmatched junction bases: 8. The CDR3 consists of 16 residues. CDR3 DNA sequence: TGTGCCAGTATCGCGACGGGGACAGGGAACACCGGGGAGCTGTTTTTT. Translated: CASIATGTGNTGELFF.

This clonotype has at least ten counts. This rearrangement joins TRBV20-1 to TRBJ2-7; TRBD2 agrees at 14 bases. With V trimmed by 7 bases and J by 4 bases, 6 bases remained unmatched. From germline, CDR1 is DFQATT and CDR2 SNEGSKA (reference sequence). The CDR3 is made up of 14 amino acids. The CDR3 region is CSVPGLAGAYEQYF. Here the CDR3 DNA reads TGCAGTGTCCCGGGACTAGCGGGAGCGTACGAGCAGTACTTC.

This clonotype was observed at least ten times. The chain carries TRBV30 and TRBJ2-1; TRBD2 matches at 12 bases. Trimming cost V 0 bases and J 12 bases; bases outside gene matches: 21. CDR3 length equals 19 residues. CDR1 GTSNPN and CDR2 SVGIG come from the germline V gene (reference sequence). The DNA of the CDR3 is TGTGCCTGGAGTGTGCGATCACCAGGACTAGCGGGGCGGCGAATGTTGCAGTTCTTC. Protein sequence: CAWSVRSPGLAGRRMLQFF.

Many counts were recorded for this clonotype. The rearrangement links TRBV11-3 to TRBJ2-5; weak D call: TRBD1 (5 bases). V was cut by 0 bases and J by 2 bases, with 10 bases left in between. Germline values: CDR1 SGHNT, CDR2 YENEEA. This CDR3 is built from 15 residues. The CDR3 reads CASSLEGREQETQYF. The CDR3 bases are TGTGCCAGCAGCTTAGAGGGGCGTGAACAAGAGACCCAGTACTTC.

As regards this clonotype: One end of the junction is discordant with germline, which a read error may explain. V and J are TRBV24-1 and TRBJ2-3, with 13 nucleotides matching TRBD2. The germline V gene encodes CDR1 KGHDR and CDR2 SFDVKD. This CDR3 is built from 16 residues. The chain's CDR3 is CAISESGTSGADTQYF. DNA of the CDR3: TGTGCCATCAGTGAGTCGGGGACTAGCGGGGCAGATACGCAGTATTTT.

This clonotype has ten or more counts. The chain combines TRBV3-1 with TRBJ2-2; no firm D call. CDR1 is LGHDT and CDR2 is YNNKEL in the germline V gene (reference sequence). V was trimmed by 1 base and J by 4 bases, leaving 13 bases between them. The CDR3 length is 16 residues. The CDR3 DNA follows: TGTGCCAGCAGCCAAGGGGTCGGTTCGGGCACCGGGGAGCTGTTTTTT. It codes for CASSQGVGSGTGELFF.

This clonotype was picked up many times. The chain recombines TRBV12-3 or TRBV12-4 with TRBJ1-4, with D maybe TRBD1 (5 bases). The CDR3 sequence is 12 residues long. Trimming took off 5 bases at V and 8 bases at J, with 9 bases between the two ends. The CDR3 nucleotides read TGTGCCAGCAGTCAGGGCTGGGAAAAACTGTTTTTT. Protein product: CASSQGWEKLFF.

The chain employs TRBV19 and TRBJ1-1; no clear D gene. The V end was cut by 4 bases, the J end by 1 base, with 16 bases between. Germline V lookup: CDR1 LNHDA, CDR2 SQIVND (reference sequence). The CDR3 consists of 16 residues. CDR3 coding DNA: TGTGCCAGTAGTACATCCGGGAGTATCCCGAACACTGAAGCTTTCTTT. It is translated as CASSTSGSIPNTEAFF.